Listed below are T cell receptor beta chains from one sample, sequenced in a study of long-term antiretroviral therapy in people with HIV. The table came from immunoSEQ multiplex PCR; TCRdb's copy has only in-frame clones and leaves some out. The sample carries 26,000 or so clones, 80% to 85% recorded once. The source was unsorted PBMCs, collected 0.8 years before starting antiretroviral therapy. These receptors came from a man aged 18 to 29 with HIV. The CDR3 runs from the conserved cysteine through the conserved F or W. D genes are given only for firm matches. Clone size is shown for a subset of rows, as once, few, many or a class of expanded clone.

V: TRBV6-1
D: TRBD1
J: TRBJ2-6
size: once
CDR3: CASSEGTGVAGANVLTF
DNA: TGTGCCAGCAGTGAAGGGACAGGGGTGGCTGGGGCCAACGTCCTGACTTTC

V: TRBV5-8
D: NA
J: TRBJ1-3
size: NA
CDR3: CASLIRGRRNTIYF
DNA: TGTGCCAGCTTAATTCGGGGGCGGAGAAACACCATATATTTT

V: TRBV29-1
D: TRBD1
J: TRBJ2-7
size: NA
CDR3: CSVEDRSISYEQYF
DNA: TGCAGCGTTGAGGACAGGTCCATATCCTACGAGCAGTACTTC

V: TRBV28
D: TRBD1
J: TRBJ1-5
size: NA
CDR3: CASSFGQGVNQPQHF
DNA: TGTGCCAGCAGTTTTGGACAGGGGGTCAATCAGCCCCAGCATTTT

V: TRBV15
D: NA
J: TRBJ1-5
size: NA
CDR3: CATTWASNQPQHF
DNA: TGTGCCACCACCTGGGCCTCCAATCAGCCCCAGCATTTT

V: TRBV30
D: NA
J: TRBJ2-5
size: NA
CDR3: CAWIQHQARWETQYF
DNA: TGTGCCTGGATTCAGCACCAGGCTAGGTGGGAGACCCAGTACTTC

V: TRBV7-9
D: TRBD1
J: TRBJ1-2
size: NA
CDR3: CASGTEIGYTF
DNA: TGTGCCAGCGGGACAGAGATTGGCTACACCTTC

V: TRBV6-5
D: NA
J: TRBJ2-7
size: NA
CDR3: CASSTGAEQYF
DNA: TGTGCCAGCAGTACGGGGGCCGAGCAGTACTTC

V: TRBV11-2
D: NA
J: TRBJ2-6
size: NA
CDR3: CASSSGTRGTGANVLTF
DNA: TGTGCCAGCAGCTCGGGGACCCGTGGGACTGGGGCCAACGTCCTGACTTTC

V: TRBV7-9
D: TRBD2
J: TRBJ2-5
size: NA
CDR3: CASSLHITGLAGVQETQYF
DNA: TGTGCCAGCAGCTTACACATAACGGGACTAGCGGGGGTACAAGAGACCCAGTACTTC

V: TRBV4-2
D: NA
J: TRBJ1-2
size: NA
CDR3: CASSQDRLEGRRYGYTF
DNA: TGTGCCAGCAGCCAAGATAGGTTAGAGGGGCGACGCTATGGCTACACCTTC

V: TRBV11-2
D: TRBD2
J: TRBJ2-1
size: NA
CDR3: CASSSWASGYNEQFF
DNA: TGTGCCAGCAGTTCATGGGCTAGCGGTTACAATGAGCAGTTCTTC

V: TRBV2
D: TRBD2
J: TRBJ2-1
size: NA
CDR3: CASRVGVAGGWNEQFF
DNA: TGTGCCAGCAGGGTCGGGGTAGCGGGAGGATGGAATGAGCAGTTCTTC

V: TRBV7-9
D: TRBD2
J: TRBJ2-7
size: NA
CDR3: CASSPSLAGKVYEQYF
DNA: TGTGCCAGCAGCCCCTCTCTAGCGGGAAAGGTTTACGAGCAGTACTTC

V: TRBV6-5
D: NA
J: TRBJ1-6
size: once
CDR3: CASSYSSQGRNSPLHF
DNA: TGTGCCAGCAGTTACTCGAGTCAGGGACGGAATTCACCCCTCCACTTT

V: TRBV9
D: TRBD2
J: TRBJ2-2
size: NA
CDR3: CASKRGLAGGNTGELFF
DNA: TGTGCCAGCAAAAGGGGACTAGCGGGGGGGAACACCGGGGAGCTGTTTTTT

V: TRBV5-1
D: NA
J: TRBJ1-1
size: NA
CDR3: CASSLEGRGTEAFF
DNA: TGCGCCAGCAGCTTGGAGGGGCGCGGGACTGAAGCTTTCTTT

V: TRBV6-1
D: TRBD1
J: TRBJ2-7
size: NA
CDR3: CASSGGTVYEQYF
DNA: TGTGCCAGCAGTGGGGGGACAGTCTACGAGCAGTACTTC

V: TRBV7-9
D: NA
J: TRBJ2-1
size: NA
CDR3: CASSPPREIGEQFF
DNA: TGTGCCAGCAGCCCCCCTAGGGAGATTGGTGAGCAGTTCTTC

V: TRBV7-9
D: NA
J: TRBJ2-7
size: NA
CDR3: CASSLLTVYEQYF
DNA: TGTGCCAGCAGCTTATTGACCGTATACGAGCAGTACTTC

V: TRBV10-3
D: NA
J: TRBJ2-7
size: large
CDR3: CAISESLANYEQYF
DNA: TGTGCCATCAGTGAGTCCTTAGCGAACTACGAGCAGTACTTC

V: TRBV5-1
D: NA
J: TRBJ2-3
size: once
CDR3: CASSLTGSTDTQYF
DNA: TGCGCCAGCAGCTTGACAGGGTCCACAGATACGCAGTATTTT

V: TRBV6-5
D: NA
J: TRBJ1-2
size: NA
CDR3: CASSRRQAPYGYTF
DNA: TGTGCCAGCAGCCGCCGACAGGCCCCCTATGGCTACACCTTC

V: TRBV5-8
D: TRBD1
J: TRBJ2-5
size: NA
CDR3: CASSLIVLDRGSGTQYF
DNA: TGTGCCAGCAGCTTGATCGTCCTAGACAGGGGGTCGGGGACCCAGTACTTC

V: TRBV5-1
D: NA
J: TRBJ2-7
size: NA
CDR3: CASSFGGSAYEQYF
DNA: TGCGCCAGCAGCTTTGGGGGGTCCGCCTACGAGCAGTACTTC

V: TRBV11-1
D: TRBD1
J: TRBJ2-7
size: NA
CDR3: CASSLKRDRRYEQYF
DNA: TGTGCCAGCAGCTTAAAGAGGGACAGAAGATACGAGCAGTACTTC